This is a list of T cell receptor beta chains from one sample in a study of cytomegalovirus exposure and HLA in healthy donors. Produced via immunoSEQ multiplex PCR; TCRdb's table is partial and in-frame only. The sample holds roughly 160,000 clones; roughly 88% are singletons and the top ten take about 10%. The sample was PBMCs. These receptor sequences come from a man younger than 30 in good health and CMV-seropositive. CDR3s leave out the opening cysteine and the closing phenylalanine or tryptophan.

J: TRBJ2-7; V: TRBV5-5; CDR3: ASSLKGLPTYEQY
J: TRBJ1-3; V: TRBV6-5; CDR3: ASTELGLSGNTIY
J: TRBJ1-4; V: TRBV6-1; CDR3: ASSESVRTASNEKLF
J: TRBJ1-1; V: TRBV7-9; CDR3: ASRPKTGPTEAF
J: TRBJ2-3; V: TRBV6-6; CDR3: ASQSQGFSIKDTQY
J: TRBJ1-2; V: TRBV7-8; CDR3: ASSLGGGGYT
J: TRBJ1-1; V: TRBV15; CDR3: ATSRAPSEGTEAF
J: TRBJ2-5; V: TRBV18; CDR3: ASSPTSGGTYGETQY
J: TRBJ1-5; V: TRBV7-2; CDR3: ASSLGDIYQPQH
J: TRBJ1-1; V: TRBV9; CDR3: ASSVGTEEAF
J: TRBJ2-5; V: TRBV4-1; CDR3: ASSQDPRYRGQETQY
J: TRBJ1-5; V: TRBV19; CDR3: ASSIGGQGTQPQH
J: TRBJ1-4; V: TRBV7-8; CDR3: ASRRRGTNEKLF
J: TRBJ2-1; V: TRBV27; CDR3: ASSLGQGRGDEQF
J: TRBJ2-5; V: TRBV7-2; CDR3: ASSFAGPQETQY
J: TRBJ1-1; V: TRBV19; CDR3: ASSISGGAGLEAF